Presented here are 13 T cell receptor beta chains from one specimen sequenced in a study of cytomegalovirus exposure and HLA in healthy donors. 60 Vbeta and 13 Jbeta primers were used in PCR. Generated by immunoSEQ multiplex PCR, the TCRdb table keeps only in-frame clones and is missing some. This table has 100,000 to 150,000 clones, 60% to 85% appearing once. The sample taken for sequencing was PBMCs. Every receptor here comes from a female donor in good health and CMV-seropositive.

Of note for this clone: An end of the junction does not agree with germline; a read error may underlie this. V usage is TRBV6-4 and J usage is TRBJ2-2, with TRBD2 identical over 8 bases. This CDR3 is built from 13 residues. CDR1 is MRHNA and CDR2 is SNTAGT in the germline V gene. The DNA for the CDR3 is TGTGCCAGCACCCGACTAGCGATTGGGGGGCTGTTTTTT. It is translated as CASTRLAIGGLFF.

V usage is TRBV4-1 and J usage is TRBJ2-1; 11 positions agree with TRBD2. CDR3 length: 20 residues. Germline V gives CDR1 MGHRA, CDR2 YSYEKL. The junction had 13 bases not matched to a gene; V was cut back by 2 bases and J by 1 base. The CDR3 is CASSQLLAGTSGSSYNEQFF. The CDR3 coding sequence is TGCGCCAGCAGCCAACTCCTGGCCGGGACTAGCGGTTCTTCCTACAATGAGCAGTTCTTC.

The chain is built from TRBV30 and TRBJ2-3, with 15 bases matching TRBD2. Germline-derived CDR1 and CDR2 are GTSNPN and SVGIG (reference sequence). The CDR3 contains 15 residues. The V gene end was trimmed by 7 bases and the J gene end by 3 bases; junction bases not matched to a gene: 5. CDR3 residues: CASGLAGGRTDTQYF. CDR3 nucleotide sequence: TGTGCCTCGGGACTAGCGGGAGGTAGGACAGATACGCAGTATTTT.

In this sample, this clone turned up a few times. V gene TRBV7-9 combines with J gene TRBJ2-5; 8 bases line up with TRBD1. Per germline, CDR1 SEHNR and CDR2 FQNEAQ (reference sequence). CDR3 length: 16 amino acids. After removal of 2 bases from V and 2 bases from J, the junction contained 7 bases not matched to a gene. The CDR3 DNA follows: TGTGCCAGCAGCTTATCGCCAGGGGGCGAACAAGAGACCCAGTACTTC. Its protein is CASSLSPGGEQETQYF.

The V gene is TRBV7-6, the J gene TRBJ2-7; D might be TRBD1 (6 bases). Germline-derived CDR1 and CDR2 are SGHVS and FNYEAQ. The CDR3 is 15 residues long. The germline V and J ends were trimmed by 5 bases and 4 bases, with 18 bases remaining between them. DNA of the CDR3: TGTGCCAGCAGCCGCACTCCACAGGGCGGGTACGAGCAGTACTTC. Translation gives CASSRTPQGGYEQYF.

V is TRBV11-1 and J is TRBJ2-1; maybe TRBD2 (5 bases). CDR3 size: 19 residues. V lost 5 bases and J 3 bases, leaving 26 bases between the germline ends. Looked up from germline, CDR1 is SGHAT and CDR2 is FQDESV (reference sequence). The CDR3 bases are TGTGCCAGCAGCCGCCACGGGGAAGCCGCCTCCCCCTTCTACAATGAGCAGTTCTTC. Translating gives CASSRHGEAASPFYNEQFF.

The gene calls are TRBV5-5 and TRBJ1-5; no firm D call. Germline CDR1 is SGHKS and CDR2 is YYEKEE (reference sequence). Trimming cost V 4 bases and J 0 bases, with 11 bases left between them. The length of the CDR3 is 15 residues. CDR3: CASSPVDLSNQPQHF. CDR3 DNA: TGTGCCAGCAGCCCCGTAGATCTTAGCAATCAGCCCCAGCATTTT.

The chain joins TRBV23-1 to TRBJ2-7; the match to TRBD2 covers 7 bases. With the DNA end fitting TRBJ2-1 better, the J assignment may be wrong. TRBV23-1 is marked as an open reading frame, function uncertain. The CDR3 is 17 amino acids. CDR3 region: CASSQSSTGGTYNEQFF. The DNA for the CDR3 is TGCGCCAGCAGTCAATCGTCGACGGGAGGTACCTACAATGAGCAGTTCTTC.

In this sample, this clone turned up a few times. This chain uses TRBV5-4 with TRBJ2-1; 9 positions agree with TRBD2. From germline, CDR1 is SGHNT and CDR2 YYREEE (reference sequence). V dropped 4 bases and J dropped 4; count of bases not matched to a gene: 3. The length of the CDR3 is 14 residues. The CDR3 coding sequence is TGTGCCAGCAGCCAAGCGGGAGGATACAATGAGCAGTTCTTC. This codes for CASSQAGGYNEQFF.

The sample holds a few counts of this clone. J is TRBJ1-1 and V is TRBV5-1, with D possibly matching TRBD1 (6 bases). The CDR3 spans 20 residues. The V gene lost 1 base and the J gene lost 1 base, with 26 bases spanning the gap. Germline CDR1 is SGHRS and CDR2 is YFSETQ. CDR3 in DNA: TGCGCCAGCAGCTTGATATCTCAGGGACAAATCCCGCGGAAGAACACTGAAGCTTTCTTT. It specifies CASSLISQGQIPRKNTEAFF.

V is TRBV11-2 and J is TRBJ2-7; 10 bases map to TRBD2. This CDR3 region has 15 residues. CDR1 is SGHAT, CDR2 FQNNGV, per germline. Trimming removed 5 bases from V and 4 bases from J; junction bases left unmatched: 8. CDR3 amino acids: CASSPRGSGRYEQYF. The CDR3 coding sequence is TGTGCCAGCAGCCCCCGTGGTAGCGGGAGGTACGAGCAGTACTTC.

The V and J genes are TRBV7-2 and TRBJ2-3, with D possibly being TRBD2 (5 bases). V lost 5 bases and J lost 2, with 11 bases in between. Germline values: CDR1 SGHTA, CDR2 FQGNSA. The CDR3 consists of 14 residues. CDR3 DNA: TGTGCCAGCAGCACTAGTCCCGACACAGATACGCAGTATTTT. The encoded protein is CASSTSPDTDTQYF. The variable domain in full, with the rest retrieved from reference TRBV7-2 and TRBJ2-3, is GAGVSQSPSNKVTEKGKDVELRCDPISGHTALYWYRQSLGQGLEFLIYFQGNSAPDKSGLPSDRFSAERTGGSVSTLTIQRTQQEDSAVYLCASSTSPDTDTQYFGPGTRLTVL.

The V call is TRBV7-2, the J call TRBJ2-5, with TRBD2 matching over 15 bases. V shed 4 bases and J 7 bases; nucleotides not matched to a gene: 4. The CDR3 runs to 15 residues. CDR1 and CDR2 (germline): SGHTA, FQGNSA. The CDR3 DNA sequence: TGTGCCAGCAGCTCTCCGGGACTAGCGGGGGGGACCCAGTACTTC. Translated, it gives CASSSPGLAGGTQYF.